A selection of T cell receptor beta chains follows, all from one sample in a study of cytotoxic CD8 clonotypes in ibrutinib-treated CLL. Here immunoSEQ multiplex PCR was the method, and the copy in TCRdb shows in-frame clones only, minus some. The data contain hundreds of thousands of clones, 60% to 75% of them singletons. The source material was PBMCs, sampled after 24 months of ibrutinib treatment. These receptors originate from a human donor with chronic lymphocytic leukemia. CDR3s include the opening cysteine and the closing phenylalanine or tryptophan. The D gene is left open where the match is weak. Size is stated for part of the rows, as once, few or many counts, or as a class when the clone is expanded.

d_call	j_call	v_call	clone_size	cdr3_nt	cdr3_aa
-	TRBJ2-7	TRBV9	-	TGTGCCAGCAGCCACGGGACTCACCTCCCCTACGAGCAGTACTTC	CASSHGTHLPYEQYF
TRBD2	TRBJ2-3	TRBV6-4	-	TGTGCCAGCAGTGAAGACGGACTAGCGGGAACAGATACGCAGTATTTT	CASSEDGLAGTDTQYF
-	TRBJ2-1	TRBV18	-	TGTGCCAGCTCACCACCAGGGAATGAGCAGTTCTTC	CASSPPGNEQFF
TRBD1	TRBJ2-7	TRBV2	few	TGTGCCAGCCTGACAGGGGGCTCCTACGAGCAGTACTTC	CASLTGGSYEQYF
TRBD2	TRBJ2-1	TRBV7-6	-	TGTGCCAGCAGCTTACTAGCGGGAGAGGTTGCAAATGAGCAGTTCTTC	CASSLLAGEVANEQFF
TRBD2	TRBJ2-1	TRBV9	few	TGTGCCAGCAGCGTAGGGACTAGCGTCTACAATGAGCAGTTCTTC	CASSVGTSVYNEQFF
TRBD1	TRBJ1-4	TRBV5-1	-	TGCGCCAGCAGCTCGGGACAGGACGAAAAACTGTTTTTT	CASSSGQDEKLFF
-	TRBJ1-5	TRBV30	-	TGTGCCTGGAGTTTAGAGGGGATCCGCAATCAGCCCCAGCATTTT	CAWSLEGIRNQPQHF
-	TRBJ1-5	TRBV15	-	TGTGCCACCAGCAGAGTGGATTTCCAGCCCCAGCATTTT	CATSRVDFQPQHF
-	TRBJ2-1	TRBV15	once	TGTGCCACCAGCCCTACTAGGTCCAATGAGCAGTTCTTC	CATSPTRSNEQFF
TRBD2	TRBJ2-7	TRBV11-1	-	TGTGCCAGCAGCTTAGGAGGAGCGGGACTTTACGAGCAGTACTTC	CASSLGGAGLYEQYF
TRBD1	TRBJ2-7	TRBV7-9	-	TGTGCCAGCGGCGGACAGGGAGACGAGCAGTACTTC	CASGGQGDEQYF
TRBD2	TRBJ2-5	TRBV5-4	-	TGTGCCAGCAGCCGTTTTGCTTCTAAGAGCGGGATGGAGACCCAGTACTTC	CASSRFASKSGMETQYF
-	TRBJ2-7	TRBV20-1	-	TGCAGTGCTAGCCCGTCCTACGAGCAGTACTTC	CSASPSYEQYF
TRBD2	TRBJ2-1	TRBV11-3	-	TGTGCCAGCAGCCGCGGGACTAGCGGGAGCTTGGGGCAGTTCTTC	CASSRGTSGSLGQFF
TRBD1	TRBJ2-7	TRBV6-5	-	TGTGCCAGCAGTGCGACAGGGGGCGAGCAGTACTTC	CASSATGGEQYF
TRBD1	TRBJ1-4	TRBV28	-	TGTGCCAGCAGTTCCTCGACAGGGTGGTATGAAAAACTGTTTTTT	CASSSSTGWYEKLFF
-	TRBJ1-1	TRBV11-2	-	TGTGCCAGCAGCGGAGGGGGTGAAGCTTTCTTT	CASSGGGEAFF
-	TRBJ1-3	TRBV7-2	-	TGTGCCAGCAGCTTGGGACAAACCGTCTCTGGAAACACCATATATTTT	CASSLGQTVSGNTIYF
-	TRBJ2-7	TRBV18	-	TGTGCCAGCTCACCCTTAGCGGAGACATACGAGCAGTACTTC	CASSPLAETYEQYF
TRBD2	TRBJ2-7	TRBV7-9	-	TGTGCCAGCAGCCCCGGGACTAGTCGCGTAGTCCAGTACTTC	CASSPGTSRVVQYF